The 29 T cell receptor beta chains presented below share a single source sample, sequenced in a study of blood T cells in healthy people across ages. With a J-beta primer mix and a sample-barcoded 5' primer, a second PCR ran about 6 to 11 cycles. TCRdb reprocessed the 5' RACE reads via MiXCR and lists one record per CDR3 protein. The table lists about 1.1 million distinct CDR3 sequences, around two fifths of them singletons. The sample was blood. The origin of the receptors is a young man in good health.

The chain couples TRBV5-1 to TRBJ2-2; D call uncertain. Looked up from germline, CDR1 is SGHRS and CDR2 is YFSETQ. V was pared by 8 bases and J by 1 base, with 9 bases between. There are 13 residues in the CDR3. The CDR3 nucleotides read TGCGCCAGTAAACAGCTGAACACCGGGGAGCTGTTTTTT. It specifies CASKQLNTGELFF. Full variable domain (remainder filled in from reference TRBV5-1 and TRBJ2-2): KAGVTQTPRYLIKTRGQQVTLSCSPISGHRSVSWYQQTPGQGLQFLFEYFSETQRNKGNFPGRFSGRQFSNSRSEMNVSTLELGDSALYLCASKQLNTGELFFGEGSRLTVL.

The rearrangement joins TRBV2 to TRBJ1-1, with D possibly matching TRBD1 (6 bases). Per the germline V gene, CDR1 is SNHLY and CDR2 is FYNNEI. V lost 7 bases, J lost 8 bases, and 23 bases lay in between. The CDR3 covers 15 residues. The CDR3 protein is CASNVYGQGNGEAFF. As DNA, the CDR3 is TGTGCCAGCAATGTTTATGGGCAGGGGAATGGAGAAGCTTTCTTT.

The chain recombines TRBV20-1 with TRBJ1-2, with unresolved D. The CDR3 is 13 amino acids. Germline CDR1 is DFQATT and CDR2 is SNEGSKA (reference sequence). V was clipped by 0 bases and J by 8 bases, with 13 bases between them. The CDR3 spells CSARDNGRRGYTF. The CDR3, as DNA: TGCAGTGCTAGAGATAATGGGCGGCGGGGCTACACCTTC.

This clonotype was observed a few times. The V and J genes are TRBV10-3 and TRBJ1-2, with unresolved D. This CDR3 has 14 amino acids. With 5 bases removed from V and 2 bases from J, the gap between germline ends came to 12 bases. CDR1 is ENHRY and CDR2 is SYGVKD in the germline V gene. Written as DNA, the CDR3 is TGTGCCATCAGTAGATCGGGAGACAACTATGGCTACACCTTC. It codes for CAISRSGDNYGYTF.

The V call is TRBV3-1, the J call TRBJ1-5; D not resolved. Germline V gives CDR1 LGHDT, CDR2 YNNKEL (reference sequence). Trimming removed 4 bases from V and 8 bases from J, with 12 bases in between. CDR3 size: 13 residues. The CDR3, as DNA: TGTGCCAGCAGCCTTGACCGTGATGAGCCCCAGCATTTT. It codes for CASSLDRDEPQHF.

This clonotype was detected a few times. The V gene is TRBV7-9, the J gene TRBJ1-5; D is perhaps TRBD1 (5 bases). Trimming shortened V by 5 bases and J by 2 bases, and 10 bases separated the two germline ends. The CDR3 contains 14 residues. Germline CDR1 is SEHNR and CDR2 is FQNEAQ (reference sequence). This chain's CDR3 is CASSGGRGNQPQHF. CDR3 DNA sequence: TGTGCCAGCAGCGGGGGACGGGGCAATCAGCCCCAGCATTTT. Variable domain in full (rest from reference TRBV7-9 and TRBJ1-5): DTGVSQNPRHKITKRGQNVTFRCDPISEHNRLYWYRQTLGQGPEFLTYFQNEAQLEKSRLLSDRFSAERPKGSFSTLEIQRTEQGDSAMYLCASSGGRGNQPQHFGDGTRLSIL.

The J gene is TRBJ2-7, the V gene TRBV12-3 or TRBV12-4, with 7 bases identical to TRBD1. With 5 bases clipped from V and 7 bases from J, the junction kept 11 bases outside the gene matches. The CDR3 contains 14 residues. The CDR3 DNA is TGTGCCAGCAGTACCCGACAGGGTGGGAATGAGCAGTACTTC. Translated, it gives CASSTRQGGNEQYF.

The V and J genes are TRBV6-2 or TRBV6-3 and TRBJ2-6, with D unclear. The CDR3 has 17 residues. Germline CDR1 is MNHEY and CDR2 is SVGEGT. Trimming took off 2 bases at V and 1 base at J, with 12 bases between the two ends. CDR3 sequence (DNA): TGTGCCAGCAGTTACCCTTACAGCCTTTCTGGGGCCAACGTCCTGACTTTC. This translates into CASSYPYSLSGANVLTF.

This chain joins TRBV21-1 and TRBJ1-5; no DNA check was done on the table's D call, TRBD1. TRBV21-1 is termed a pseudogene. CDR3 length: 17 amino acids. CDR3 DNA: TGTGCCAGCAGCAAAGCCGCAGGGGATGGGACAAATCAGCCCCAGCATTTT. It specifies CASSKAAGDGTNQPQHF.

The chain combines TRBV5-5 with TRBJ2-2; TRBD1 aligns across 7 bases. Germline lookup yields CDR1 SGHKS and CDR2 YYEKEE (reference sequence). Losses at the gene ends were 4 bases for V and 0 bases for J; bases not matched to a gene: 12. There are 18 residues in the CDR3. The CDR3: CASSPHMMTGTNTGELFF. Written as DNA, the CDR3 is TGTGCCAGCAGCCCCCATATGATGACAGGGACGAACACCGGGGAGCTGTTTTTT.

This clonotype was picked up a small number of times. V and J are TRBV9 and TRBJ1-1, with 8 bases aligning to TRBD1. The CDR3 has 15 residues. Per the germline V gene, CDR1 is SGDLS and CDR2 is YYNGEE. The V gene end was trimmed by 5 bases and the J gene end by 1 base; junction bases not matched to a gene: 7. The CDR3 DNA reads TGTGCCAGCAGGCCCCAGACAGGGGCGAACACTGAAGCTTTCTTT. Translation gives CASRPQTGANTEAFF.

The chain carries TRBV7-9 and TRBJ2-4; D is uncertain. Germline CDR1 and CDR2: SEHNR and FQNEAQ (reference sequence). V was clipped by 1 base and J by 7 bases, with 8 bases between them. This CDR3 has 13 amino acids. CDR3 loop: CASSLGNSNIQYF. In nucleotides, the CDR3 is TGTGCCAGCAGCTTAGGTAACAGCAACATTCAGTACTTC.

As concerns this clonotype: A far larger clone is one nucleotide away, so this likely arose from a read error. The chain links TRBV6-6 to TRBJ2-5, with TRBD2 as a possible D gene (6 bases). V lost 2 bases to trimming and J lost 9 bases, with 7 bases between them. The CDR3 length is 11 residues. Germline V gene data show CDR1 as MNHNY and CDR2 as SVGAGI (reference sequence). The DNA for the CDR3 is TGTGCCAGCAGTTACAGGGAGGCCCAGTACTTC. Protein sequence: CASSYREAQYF.

The J gene is TRBJ2-7, the V gene TRBV29-1, with D perhaps TRBD1 (5 bases). This CDR3 is built from 14 residues. Germline V gene lookup returns CDR1 SQVTM and CDR2 ANQGSEA. Trimming left V 4 bases short and J 3 bases short, with 16 bases between. The CDR3 DNA reads as TGCAGCGTTGTAGTAGGGCAGGGTATCTACGAGCAGTACTTC. Translation: CSVVVGQGIYEQYF.

The chain employs TRBV6-2 or TRBV6-3 and TRBJ2-6; D unclear. Trimming took 0 bases from V and 3 from J, leaving 12 bases between them. Germline V gene lookup returns CDR1 MNHEY and CDR2 SVGEGT. The CDR3 totals 17 residues. For the CDR3, the DNA is TGTGCCAGCAGTTACTCGAATTCCGGTTTTGGGGCCAACGTCCTGACTTTC. Translated: CASSYSNSGFGANVLTF.

The sample holds many counts of this clonotype. The chain has TRBV6-1 and TRBJ1-2; unclear D gene. This CDR3 is 13 amino acids long. The V end was cut by 8 bases, the J end by 7 bases, with 17 bases between. Germline V gene lookup returns CDR1 MNHNS and CDR2 SASEGT. Written as DNA, the CDR3 is TGTGCCAGCCTCCTCCGGGCGAAGGGTGGCTACACCTTC. Amino acid sequence: CASLLRAKGGYTF.

The J gene is TRBJ1-2, the V gene TRBV3-1; D is perhaps TRBD1 (5 bases). Trimming removed 3 bases from V and 4 bases from J, with 12 bases in between. CDR3 length: 14 residues. Per the germline V gene, CDR1 is LGHDT and CDR2 is YNNKEL (reference sequence). CDR3 in DNA: TGTGCCAGCAGCCAGGGGACCAATTCCTATGGCTACACCTTC. It translates to CASSQGTNSYGYTF.

This clonotype showed up just a few times. The rearrangement uses TRBV4-1 and TRBJ2-3; D might be TRBD1 (6 bases). This CDR3 region has 15 residues. From germline, CDR1 is MGHRA and CDR2 YSYEKL. V lost 0 bases to trimming and J lost 5 bases, with 12 bases between them. Here the CDR3 DNA reads TGCGCCAGCAGCCAAGATCCCACAGGGCAAGATACGCAGTATTTT. It translates to CASSQDPTGQDTQYF.

The gene calls are TRBV9 and TRBJ1-1, with D perhaps matching TRBD1 (5 bases). The CDR3 is 15 amino acids. The germline V and J ends were trimmed by 4 bases and 3 bases, with 16 bases remaining between them. Germline CDR1 is SGDLS and CDR2 is YYNGEE. The CDR3 protein is CASSLNVGHDTEAFF. The CDR3 DNA sequence: TGTGCCAGCAGCTTAAACGTGGGGCATGACACTGAAGCTTTCTTT.

This clonotype appeared a few times. This chain uses TRBV10-3 with TRBJ1-5; D is ambiguous. Trimming removed 0 bases from V and 1 base from J, with 7 bases in between. Germline CDR1 and CDR2: ENHRY and SYGVKD. This CDR3 is 15 amino acids long. CDR3 amino acids: CAISESGSSNQPQHF. As DNA, the CDR3 is TGTGCCATCAGTGAGTCTGGGAGCAGCAATCAGCCCCAGCATTTT.

The chain couples TRBV7-9 to TRBJ1-5; possibly TRBD1 for D (5 bases). CDR1 SEHNR and CDR2 FQNEAQ come from the germline V gene (reference sequence). The CDR3 contains 14 residues. Trimming took 10 bases from V and 1 from J, leaving 14 bases between them. The CDR3 nucleotides are TGTGCCACCCAGGCAGGGCAGAGCAATCAGCCCCAGCATTTT. It is translated as CATQAGQSNQPQHF.

This clonotype appeared a few times. CDR3 bases: TGTGCCACTCGTCGGACAGCGTATAATTCACCCCTCCACTTT. Translated: CATRRTAYNSPLHF. This chain uses TRBV27 with TRBJ1-6, with a possible D match to TRBD1 (6 bases). The CDR3 consists of 14 residues. Between the trimmed V and J ends, which lost 10 bases and 4 bases, there was a span of 14 bases. Germline CDR1 MNHEY, CDR2 SMNVEV (reference sequence).

J is TRBJ1-1 and V is TRBV7-2; TRBD1 matches at 10 bases. V shed 4 bases and J 0 bases; nucleotides not matched to a gene: 11. The CDR3 totals 18 residues. The germline V gene has CDR1 SGHTA and CDR2 FQGNSA. The CDR3 protein is CASSSSGTGATMNTEAFF. Written as DNA, the CDR3 is TGTGCCAGCAGCTCGTCCGGGACAGGGGCGACCATGAACACTGAAGCTTTCTTT.

V gene TRBV7-2 combines with J gene TRBJ1-5; maybe TRBD1 (6 bases). This CDR3 spans 15 amino acids. Per germline, CDR1 SGHTA and CDR2 FQGNSA. V was cut by 4 bases and J by 7 bases, with 17 bases left in between. The DNA of the CDR3 is TGTACCAGCAGCTCCGCCGGGGGCGCTGAACAGCCCCAGCATTTT. It specifies CTSSSAGGAEQPQHF.

This clonotype occurred a few times. The chain combines TRBV6-2 or TRBV6-3 with TRBJ1-5; D not certain. The CDR3 consists of 13 residues. The ends were cut back, 11 bases at V and 6 bases at J, with 17 bases in the middle. Germline-derived CDR1 and CDR2 are MNHEY and SVGEGT. This chain's CDR3 is CAVVRGSGQPQHF. Here the CDR3 DNA reads TGTGCCGTAGTCCGCGGATCGGGTCAGCCCCAGCATTTT.

This clonotype was picked up a small number of times. The rearrangement links TRBV5-1 to TRBJ1-2; 8 bases line up with TRBD1. CDR1 is SGHRS, CDR2 YFSETQ, per germline. CDR3 length: 15 amino acids. The V and J ends lost 4 bases and 3 bases, in that order; junction bases with no gene match: 8. The CDR3 sequence: CASSPNSDRDYGYTF. As DNA, the CDR3 is TGCGCCAGCAGCCCGAACTCGGACAGGGACTATGGCTACACCTTC. Filled out from reference TRBV5-1 and TRBJ1-2, the complete variable domain reads KAGVTQTPRYLIKTRGQQVTLSCSPISGHRSVSWYQQTPGQGLQFLFEYFSETQRNKGNFPGRFSGRQFSNSRSEMNVSTLELGDSALYLCASSPNSDRDYGYTFGSGTRLTVV.

There are a few counts of this clonotype. The rearrangement links TRBV20-1 to TRBJ1-2, with 8 bases lining up with TRBD1. V lost 4 bases to trimming and J lost 5 bases; unmatched junction nucleotides: 6. This CDR3 has 13 residues. From germline, CDR1 is DFQATT and CDR2 SNEGSKA (reference sequence). CDR3 residues: CSAIKNRGYGYTF. CDR3 coding DNA: TGCAGTGCTATAAAAAACAGGGGGTATGGCTACACCTTC.

This chain links TRBV14 with TRBJ1-2; D is unclear. The V gene's germline CDR1 is SGHDN and CDR2 FVKESK. V was pared by 0 bases and J by 4 bases, with 9 bases between. CDR3 length: 14 residues. The CDR3 DNA is TGTGCCAGCAGCCAAGAGCAACAGCCCTATGGCTACACCTTC. Translation gives CASSQEQQPYGYTF.

This clonotype was counted only a few times. The chain joins TRBV20-1 to TRBJ2-3; D is unresolved. V lost 0 bases and J lost 0, with 7 bases in between. There are 14 residues in the CDR3. Germline CDR1 is DFQATT and CDR2 is SNEGSKA (reference sequence). CDR3 amino acids: CSAREPASTDTQYF. In DNA, the CDR3 is TGCAGTGCTAGAGAGCCGGCTAGCACAGATACGCAGTATTTT.